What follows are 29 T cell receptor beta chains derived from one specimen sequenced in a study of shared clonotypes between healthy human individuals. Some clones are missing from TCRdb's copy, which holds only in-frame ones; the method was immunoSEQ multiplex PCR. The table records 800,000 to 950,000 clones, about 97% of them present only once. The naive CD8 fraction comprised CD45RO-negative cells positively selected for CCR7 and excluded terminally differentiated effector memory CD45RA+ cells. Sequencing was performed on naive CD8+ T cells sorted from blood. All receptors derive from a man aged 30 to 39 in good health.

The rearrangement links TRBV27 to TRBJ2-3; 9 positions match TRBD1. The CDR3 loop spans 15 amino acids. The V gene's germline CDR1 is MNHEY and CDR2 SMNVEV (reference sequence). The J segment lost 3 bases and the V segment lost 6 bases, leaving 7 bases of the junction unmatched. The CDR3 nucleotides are TGTGCCAGCAGCCCAGGACAGGGGTTAACAGATACGCAGTATTTT. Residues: CASSPGQGLTDTQYF.

The DNA for the CDR3 is TGTGCCACCAGCGGGATAGGGGACACTGAAGCTTTCTTT. Protein: CATSGIGDTEAFF. The chain links TRBV15 to TRBJ1-1, with a tentative D call TRBD1 (5 bases). V lost 5 bases to trimming and J lost 3 bases, with 10 bases between them. Germline values: CDR1 LNHNV, CDR2 YYDKDF (reference sequence). CDR3 length equals 13 residues.

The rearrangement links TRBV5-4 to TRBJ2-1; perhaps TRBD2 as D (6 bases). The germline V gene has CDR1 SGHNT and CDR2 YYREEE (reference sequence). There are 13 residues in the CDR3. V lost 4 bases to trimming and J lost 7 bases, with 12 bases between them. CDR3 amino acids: CASSLESGNEQFF. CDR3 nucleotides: TGTGCCAGCAGCCTGGAAAGCGGGAATGAGCAGTTCTTC.

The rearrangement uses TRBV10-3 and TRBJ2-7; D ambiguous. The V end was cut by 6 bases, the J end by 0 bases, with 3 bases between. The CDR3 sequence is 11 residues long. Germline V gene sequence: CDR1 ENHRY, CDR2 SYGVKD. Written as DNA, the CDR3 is TGTGCCATCAGGAGCTCCTACGAGCAGTACTTC. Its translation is CAIRSSYEQYF.

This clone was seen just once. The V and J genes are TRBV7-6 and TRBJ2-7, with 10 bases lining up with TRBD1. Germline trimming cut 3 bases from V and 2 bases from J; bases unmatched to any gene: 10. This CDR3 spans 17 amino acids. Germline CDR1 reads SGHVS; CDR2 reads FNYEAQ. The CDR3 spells CASSLDPLGTGAYEQYF. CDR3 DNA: TGTGCCAGCAGCTTGGATCCGCTAGGGACAGGGGCCTACGAGCAGTACTTC.

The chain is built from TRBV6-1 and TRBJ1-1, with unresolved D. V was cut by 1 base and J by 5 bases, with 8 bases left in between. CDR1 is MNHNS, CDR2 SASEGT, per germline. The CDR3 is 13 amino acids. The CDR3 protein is CASSEVGRTEAFF. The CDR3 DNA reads TGTGCCAGCAGTGAAGTAGGGAGGACTGAAGCTTTCTTT.

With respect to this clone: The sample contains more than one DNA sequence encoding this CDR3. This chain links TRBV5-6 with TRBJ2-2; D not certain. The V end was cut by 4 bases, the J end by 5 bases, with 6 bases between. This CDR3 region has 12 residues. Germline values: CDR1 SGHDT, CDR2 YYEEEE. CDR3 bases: TGTGCCAGCAGCGTCGGGACCGGGGAGCTGTTTTTT. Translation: CASSVGTGELFF. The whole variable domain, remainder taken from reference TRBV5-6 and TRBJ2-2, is DAGVTQSPTHLIKTRGQQVTLRCSPKSGHDTVSWYQQALGQGPQFIFQYYEEEERQRGNFPDRFSGHQFPNYSSELNVNALLLGDSALYLCASSVGTGELFFGEGSRLTVL.

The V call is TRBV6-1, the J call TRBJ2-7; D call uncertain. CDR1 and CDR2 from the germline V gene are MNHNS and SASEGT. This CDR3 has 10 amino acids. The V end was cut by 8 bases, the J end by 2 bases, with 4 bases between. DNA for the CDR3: TGTGCCAGCTCTGCCTACGAGCAGTACTTC. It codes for CASSAYEQYF.

The CDR3 is CASIGSKSGTSDDEQFF. The CDR3 nucleotides are TGTGCCAGCATCGGGTCTAAATCCGGGACTAGCGATGATGAGCAGTTCTTC. V is TRBV28 and J is TRBJ2-1; 10 bases fit TRBD2. Trimming removed 7 bases from V and 8 bases from J; junction bases left unmatched: 17. This CDR3 region has 17 residues. Germline-derived CDR1 and CDR2 are MDHEN and SYDVKM. The full variable domain, completed using reference TRBV28 and TRBJ2-1, is DVKVTQSSRYLVKRTGEKVFLECVQDMDHENMFWYRQDPGLGLRLIYFSYDVKMKEKGDIPEGYSVSREKKERFSLILESASTNQTSMYLCASIGSKSGTSDDEQFFGPGTRLTVL.

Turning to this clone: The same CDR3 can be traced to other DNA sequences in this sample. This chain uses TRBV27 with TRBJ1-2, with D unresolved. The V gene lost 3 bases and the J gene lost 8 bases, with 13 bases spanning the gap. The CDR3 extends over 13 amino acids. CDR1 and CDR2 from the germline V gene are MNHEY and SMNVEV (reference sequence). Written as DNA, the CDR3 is TGTGCCAGCAGTTTCGGACCCCGAAGGGGCTACACCTTC. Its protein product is CASSFGPRRGYTF.

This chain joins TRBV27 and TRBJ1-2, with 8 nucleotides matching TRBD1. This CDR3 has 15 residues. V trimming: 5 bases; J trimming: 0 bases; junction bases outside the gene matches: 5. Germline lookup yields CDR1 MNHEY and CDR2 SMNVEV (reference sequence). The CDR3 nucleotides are TGTGCCAGCAGTATCGACAGGGGCGCTAACTATGGCTACACCTTC. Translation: CASSIDRGANYGYTF.

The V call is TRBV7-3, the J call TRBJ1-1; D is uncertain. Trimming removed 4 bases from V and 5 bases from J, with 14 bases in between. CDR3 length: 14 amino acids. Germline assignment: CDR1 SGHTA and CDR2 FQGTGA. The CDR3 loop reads CASSSQGLGTEAFF. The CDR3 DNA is TGTGCCAGCAGCTCCCAAGGGCTCGGAACTGAAGCTTTCTTT. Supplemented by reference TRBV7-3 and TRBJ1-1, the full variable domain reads GAGVSQTPSNKVTEKGKYVELRCDPISGHTALYWYRQSLGQGPEFLIYFQGTGAADDSGLPNDRFFAVRPEGSVSTLKIQRTERGDSAVYLCASSSQGLGTEAFFGQGTRLTVV.

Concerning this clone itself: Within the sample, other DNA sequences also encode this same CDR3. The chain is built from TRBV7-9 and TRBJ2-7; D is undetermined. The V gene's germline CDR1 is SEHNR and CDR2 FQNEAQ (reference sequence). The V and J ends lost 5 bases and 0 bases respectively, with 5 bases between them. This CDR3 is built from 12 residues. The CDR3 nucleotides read TGTGCCAGCAGCGGAGACTCCTACGAGCAGTACTTC. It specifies CASSGDSYEQYF.

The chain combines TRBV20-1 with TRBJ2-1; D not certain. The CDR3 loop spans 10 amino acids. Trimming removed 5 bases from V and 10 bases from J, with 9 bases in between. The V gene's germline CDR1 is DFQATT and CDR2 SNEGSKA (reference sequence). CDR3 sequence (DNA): TGCAGTGCTCAGGAGCGAGAGCAGTTCTTC. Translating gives CSAQEREQFF.

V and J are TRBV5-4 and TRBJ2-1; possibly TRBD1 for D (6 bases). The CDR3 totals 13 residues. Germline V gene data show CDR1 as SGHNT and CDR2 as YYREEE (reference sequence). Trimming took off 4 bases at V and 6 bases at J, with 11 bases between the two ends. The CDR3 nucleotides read TGTGCCAGCAGCCAAGGGGGATCCAATGAGCAGTTCTTC. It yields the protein CASSQGGSNEQFF.

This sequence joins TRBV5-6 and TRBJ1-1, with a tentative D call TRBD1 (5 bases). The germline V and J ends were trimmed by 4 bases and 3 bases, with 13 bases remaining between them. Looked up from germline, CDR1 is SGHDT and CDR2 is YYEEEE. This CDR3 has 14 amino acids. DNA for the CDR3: TGTGCCAGCAGCCCTGCCGGAGGGGACACTGAAGCTTTCTTT. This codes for CASSPAGGDTEAFF.

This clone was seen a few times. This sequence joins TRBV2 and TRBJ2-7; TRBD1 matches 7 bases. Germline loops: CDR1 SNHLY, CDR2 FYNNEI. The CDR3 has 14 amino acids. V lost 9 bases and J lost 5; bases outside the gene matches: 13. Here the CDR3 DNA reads TGTGCCAGAGAGACGACAGGGAACCTCAACGAGCAGTACTTC. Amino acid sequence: CARETTGNLNEQYF. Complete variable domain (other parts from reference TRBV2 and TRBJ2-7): EPEVTQTPSHQVTQMGQEVILRCVPISNHLYFYWYRQILGQKVEFLVSFYNNEISEKSEIFDDQFSVERPDGSNFTLKIRSTKLEDSAMYFCARETTGNLNEQYFGPGTRLTVT.

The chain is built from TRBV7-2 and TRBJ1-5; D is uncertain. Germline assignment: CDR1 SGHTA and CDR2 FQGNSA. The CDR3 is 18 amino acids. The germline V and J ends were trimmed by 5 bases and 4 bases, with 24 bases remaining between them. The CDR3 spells CASSHVATPSPGNQPQHF. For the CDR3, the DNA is TGTGCCAGCAGCCACGTGGCGACCCCAAGTCCCGGTAATCAGCCCCAGCATTTT.

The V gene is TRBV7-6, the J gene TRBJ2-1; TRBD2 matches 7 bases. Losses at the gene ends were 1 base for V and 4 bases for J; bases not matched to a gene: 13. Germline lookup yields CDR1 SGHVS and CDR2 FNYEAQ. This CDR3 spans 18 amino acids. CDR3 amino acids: CASSLGGGGGGGYNEQFF. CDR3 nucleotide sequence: TGTGCCAGCAGCTTAGGTGGCGGTGGCGGGGGAGGATACAATGAGCAGTTCTTC.

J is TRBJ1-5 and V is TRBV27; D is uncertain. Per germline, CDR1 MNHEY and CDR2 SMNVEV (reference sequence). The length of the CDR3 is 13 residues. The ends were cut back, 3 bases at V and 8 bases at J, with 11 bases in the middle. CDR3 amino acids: CASSFSGAKPQHF. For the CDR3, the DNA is TGTGCCAGCAGTTTTTCTGGAGCCAAGCCCCAGCATTTT.

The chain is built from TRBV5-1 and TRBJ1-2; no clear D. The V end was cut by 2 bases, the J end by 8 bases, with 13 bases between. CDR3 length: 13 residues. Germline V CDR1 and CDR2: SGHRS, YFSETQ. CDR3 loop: CASSFAIREGYTF. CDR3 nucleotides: TGCGCCAGCAGCTTCGCGATCCGGGAGGGCTACACCTTC.

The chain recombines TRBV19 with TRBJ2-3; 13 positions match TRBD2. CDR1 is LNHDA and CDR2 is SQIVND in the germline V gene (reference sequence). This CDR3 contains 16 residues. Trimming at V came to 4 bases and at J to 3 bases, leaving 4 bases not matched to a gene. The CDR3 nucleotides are TGTGCCAGTAGTACTGGACTAGCGGGAGTGACAGATACGCAGTATTTT. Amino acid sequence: CASSTGLAGVTDTQYF.

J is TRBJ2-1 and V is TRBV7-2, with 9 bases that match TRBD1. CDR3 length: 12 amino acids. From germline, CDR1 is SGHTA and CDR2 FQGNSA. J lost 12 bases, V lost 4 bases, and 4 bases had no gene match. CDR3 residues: CASSSQGAGQFF. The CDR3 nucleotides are TGTGCCAGCAGCTCACAGGGGGCAGGGCAGTTCTTC.

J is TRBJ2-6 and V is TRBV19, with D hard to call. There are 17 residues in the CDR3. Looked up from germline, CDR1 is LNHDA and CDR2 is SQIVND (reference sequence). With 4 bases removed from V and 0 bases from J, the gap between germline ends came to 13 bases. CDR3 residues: CASSTGPVGSGANVLTF. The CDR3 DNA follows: TGTGCCAGTAGTACTGGACCGGTGGGCTCTGGGGCCAACGTCCTGACTTTC.

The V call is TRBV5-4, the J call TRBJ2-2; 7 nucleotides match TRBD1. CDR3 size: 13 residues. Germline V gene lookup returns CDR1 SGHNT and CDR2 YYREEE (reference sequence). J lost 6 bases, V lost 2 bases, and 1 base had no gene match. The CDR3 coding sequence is TGTGCCAGCAGCTTTACAGGGGCCGGGGAGCTGTTTTTT. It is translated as CASSFTGAGELFF.

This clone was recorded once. CDR3 nucleotides: TGTGCCAGCAGCTTAAGTCGGACAGGGGGCGACTATGGCTACACCTTC. This gives the protein CASSLSRTGGDYGYTF. The V gene is TRBV7-9, the J gene TRBJ1-2; 11 nucleotides agree with TRBD1. This CDR3 has 16 amino acids. The J segment lost 3 bases and the V segment lost 2 bases, leaving 5 bases of the junction unmatched. CDR1 and CDR2 (germline): SEHNR, FQNEAQ (reference sequence).

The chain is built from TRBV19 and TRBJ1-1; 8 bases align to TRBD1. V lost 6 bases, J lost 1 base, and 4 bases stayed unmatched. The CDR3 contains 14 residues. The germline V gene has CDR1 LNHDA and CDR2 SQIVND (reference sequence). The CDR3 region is CASSRGQGNTEAFF. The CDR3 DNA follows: TGTGCCAGTAGCCGAGGACAGGGGAACACTGAAGCTTTCTTT.

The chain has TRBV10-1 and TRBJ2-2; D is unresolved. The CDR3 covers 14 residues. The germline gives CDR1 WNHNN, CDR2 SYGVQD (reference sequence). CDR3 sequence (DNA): TGCTCCAATCCCCCGCGTGGTAGGGTAGGGGAGCTGTTTTTT. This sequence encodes CSNPPRGRVGELFF.

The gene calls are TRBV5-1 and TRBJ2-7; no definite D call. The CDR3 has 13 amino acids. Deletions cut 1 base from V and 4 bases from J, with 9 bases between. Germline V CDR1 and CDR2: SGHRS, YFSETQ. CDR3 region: CASSLPSQYEQYF. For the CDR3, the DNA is TGCGCCAGCAGCTTGCCGTCGCAATACGAGCAGTACTTC. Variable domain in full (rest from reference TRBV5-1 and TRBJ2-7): KAGVTQTPRYLIKTRGQQVTLSCSPISGHRSVSWYQQTPGQGLQFLFEYFSETQRNKGNFPGRFSGRQFSNSRSEMNVSTLELGDSALYLCASSLPSQYEQYFGPGTRLTVT.